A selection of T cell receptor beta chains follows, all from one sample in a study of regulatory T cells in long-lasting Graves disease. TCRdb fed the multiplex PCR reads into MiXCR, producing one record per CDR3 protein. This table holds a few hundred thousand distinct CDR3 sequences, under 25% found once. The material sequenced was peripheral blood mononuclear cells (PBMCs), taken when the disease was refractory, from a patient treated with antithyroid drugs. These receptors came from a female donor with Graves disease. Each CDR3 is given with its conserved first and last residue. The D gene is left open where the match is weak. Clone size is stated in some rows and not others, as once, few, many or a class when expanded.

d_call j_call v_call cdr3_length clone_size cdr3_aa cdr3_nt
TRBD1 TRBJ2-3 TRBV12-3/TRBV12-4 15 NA CVSSPGTGGGDTQYF TGTGTCAGCAGCCCCGGGACAGGGGGCGGTGATACGCAGTATTTT
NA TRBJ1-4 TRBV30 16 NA CAWSATLGGVNEKLFF TGTGCCTGGAGCGCTACCCTTGGGGGGGTTAATGAAAAACTGTTTTTT
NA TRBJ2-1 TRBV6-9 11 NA CASSYLRELFF TGTGCCAGCAGTTACCTCAGGGAACTGTTCTTC
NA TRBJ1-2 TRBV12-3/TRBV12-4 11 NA CASRVETSYTF TGTGCCAGCCGGGTAGAAACGAGCTACACCTTC
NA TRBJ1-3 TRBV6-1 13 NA CASSEAIRNTIYF TGTGCCAGCAGTGAAGCTATCAGAAACACCATATATTTT
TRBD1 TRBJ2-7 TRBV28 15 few CASSLQRQGGYEQYF TGTGCCAGCAGTTTACAAAGACAGGGGGGTTACGAGCAGTACTTC
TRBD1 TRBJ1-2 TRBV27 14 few CASSRWDRGTGYTF TGTGCCAGCAGCCGCTGGGACAGGGGTACGGGCTACACCTTC
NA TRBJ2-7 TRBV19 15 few CASSTSLGVRVEQYF TGTGCCAGTAGTACCTCCTTGGGGGTACGGGTCGAGCAGTACTTC
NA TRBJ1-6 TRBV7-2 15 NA CASSLKHRLDSPLHF TGTGCCAGCAGCTTGAAACACCGGCTCGATTCACCCCTCCACTTT
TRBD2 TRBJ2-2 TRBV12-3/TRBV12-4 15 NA CASTWDLAGTGELFF TGTGCCAGCACCTGGGACCTAGCGGGTACCGGGGAGCTGTTTTTT
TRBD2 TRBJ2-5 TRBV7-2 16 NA CASSPRGDGREETQYF TGTGCCAGCAGCCCGAGAGGGGACGGGAGGGAAGAGACCCAGTACTTC
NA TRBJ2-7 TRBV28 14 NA CASGTTWAGHEQYF TGTGCCAGCGGAACTACCTGGGCTGGGCACGAGCAGTACTTC
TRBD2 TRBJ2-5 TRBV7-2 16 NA CASRNLLAGEGETQYF TGTGCCAGCAGGAACCTACTAGCGGGAGAGGGAGAGACCCAGTACTTC
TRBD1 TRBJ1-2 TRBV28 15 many CASSLQDRGLYGYTF TGTGCCAGCAGTTTACAGGACAGGGGTTTATATGGCTACACCTTC
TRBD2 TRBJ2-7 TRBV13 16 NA CASSLRLAGNSYEQYF TGTGCCAGCAGCTTACGACTAGCGGGGAACTCCTACGAGCAGTACTTC
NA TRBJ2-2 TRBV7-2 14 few CASSRTLNTGELFF TGTGCCAGCAGCCGGACACTGAACACCGGGGAGCTGTTTTTT
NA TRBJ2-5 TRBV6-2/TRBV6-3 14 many CASTGRTPQETQYF TGTGCCAGCACCGGACGAACTCCCCAAGAGACCCAGTACTTC
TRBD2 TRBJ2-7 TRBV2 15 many CASSPGLGGLREQYF TGTGCCAGCAGCCCGGGACTAGGGGGATTACGAGAGCAGTACTTC
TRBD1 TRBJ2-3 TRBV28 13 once CASRKTGAHTQYF TGTGCCAGCAGAAAGACAGGGGCACATACGCAGTATTTT
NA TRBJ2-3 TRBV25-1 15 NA CASSDQRPETDTQYF TGTGCCAGCAGTGACCAGCGGCCAGAAACAGATACGCAGTATTTT
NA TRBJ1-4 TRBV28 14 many CASNPGRRGEKLFF TGTGCCAGCAACCCGGGACGCCGAGGGGAAAAACTGTTTTTT
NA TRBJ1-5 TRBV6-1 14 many CASSTLREAQPQHF TGTGCCAGCAGTACACTCAGGGAGGCACAGCCCCAGCATTTT
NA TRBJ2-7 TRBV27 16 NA CASKGRIGAGAYEQYF TGTGCCAGCAAGGGCCGTATCGGAGCGGGCGCCTACGAGCAGTACTTC
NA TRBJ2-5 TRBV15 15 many CATSRASGEEETQYF TGTGCCACCAGCAGAGCGTCAGGGGAGGAAGAGACCCAGTACTTC
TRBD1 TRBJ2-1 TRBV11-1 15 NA CASSYRDRGFDEQFF TGTGCCAGCAGCTACCGGGACAGGGGGTTCGATGAGCAGTTCTTC
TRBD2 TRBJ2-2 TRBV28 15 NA CASTQAGEGTGELFF TGTGCCAGCACGCAAGCGGGAGAGGGGACCGGGGAGCTGTTTTTT
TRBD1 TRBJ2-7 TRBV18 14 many CASSPRQGVYEQYF TGTGCCAGCTCACCCCGACAGGGGGTCTACGAGCAGTACTTC
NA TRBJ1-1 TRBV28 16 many CASSSYSGRKNTEAFF TGTGCCAGCAGTTCATACTCGGGACGGAAGAACACTGAAGCTTTCTTT
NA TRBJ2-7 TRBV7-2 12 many CASSLGLVGIYF TGTGCCAGCAGCTTAGGGTTAGTCGGGATTTACTTC
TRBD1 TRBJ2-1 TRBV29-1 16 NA CSVDGLTGASYNEQFF TGCAGCGTTGATGGACTGACAGGGGCCTCCTACAATGAGCAGTTCTTC
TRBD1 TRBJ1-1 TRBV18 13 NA CASSQDRATEAFF TGTGCCAGCTCACAGGACAGGGCTACTGAAGCTTTCTTT
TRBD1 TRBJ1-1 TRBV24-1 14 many CATRSGQKNTEAFF TGTGCCACCAGATCGGGACAGAAGAACACTGAAGCTTTCTTT
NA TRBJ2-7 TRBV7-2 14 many CASSLATDSYEQYF TGTGCCAGCAGCTTAGCTACAGACTCCTACGAGCAGTACTTC
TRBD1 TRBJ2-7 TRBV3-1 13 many CASSPGGSYEQYF TGTGCCAGCAGCCCAGGGGGCTCCTACGAGCAGTACTTC
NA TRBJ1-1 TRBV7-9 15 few CASSSHREGNTEAFF TGTGCCAGCAGCTCACACAGGGAGGGGAACACTGAAGCTTTCTTT
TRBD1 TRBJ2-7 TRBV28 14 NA CASRWGQGIYEQYF TGTGCCAGCAGATGGGGACAGGGAATATACGAGCAGTACTTC
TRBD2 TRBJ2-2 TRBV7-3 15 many CASSQRGANTGELFF TGTGCCAGCAGCCAGCGGGGGGCGAACACCGGGGAGCTGTTTTTT
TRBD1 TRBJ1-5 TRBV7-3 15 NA CASSPGQGRNQPQHF TGTGCCAGCAGCCCGGGACAGGGTCGCAATCAGCCCCAGCATTTT
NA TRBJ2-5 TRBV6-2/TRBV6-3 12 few CASTQLEETQYF TGTGCCAGCACCCAGCTGGAGGAGACCCAGTACTTC
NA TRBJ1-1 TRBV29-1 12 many CSGEGGYTEAFF TGCAGCGGGGAGGGAGGCTACACTGAAGCTTTCTTT
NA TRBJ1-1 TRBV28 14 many CASSLLGRDTEAFF TGTGCCAGCAGTTTATTAGGGAGGGACACTGAAGCTTTCTTT
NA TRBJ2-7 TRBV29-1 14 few CSVAALASSYEQYF TGCAGCGTTGCGGCTTTAGCGTCGTCGTACGAGCAGTACTTC
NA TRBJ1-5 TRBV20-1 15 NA CSARDGGQAGQPQHF TGCAGTGCTAGAGACGGGGGGCAGGCAGGCCAGCCCCAGCATTTT